This T cell receptor beta chain was recorded in a study of PD-1 blockade in classical Hodgkin lymphoma. Time point here: cycle 4 day 1 (C4D1), after 5 to 7 weeks of nivolumab. Relapse after autologous stem cell transplantation occurred in every patient, and brentuximab vedotin exposure varied. Out of thawed PBMCs, magnetic negative selection purified CD4+ T cells. The germline CDR1 and CDR2 sequences are MDHEN and SYDVKM. V lost 5 bases and J lost 2, with 10 bases in between. CDR3 size: 13 residues. Sequencing used immunoSEQ multiplex PCR; TCRdb keeps in-frame clones, though not all of them. This sample has about 30,000 clones, with around 87% found just once.

The sequence was collected from a human donor with classical Hodgkin lymphoma. This specimen consisted of CD4+ T cells from blood, obtained before the fourth cycle of nivolumab. The chain has TRBV28 and TRBJ2-7; D ambiguous. The CDR3 loop reads CASSPRLAYEQYF. The CDR3, as DNA: TGTGCCAGCAGTCCCCGGCTGGCCTACGAGCAGTACTTC. The complete variable domain, with remaining parts taken from reference TRBV28 and TRBJ2-7, reads DVKVTQSSRYLVKRTGEKVFLECVQDMDHENMFWYRQDPGLGLRLIYFSYDVKMKEKGDIPEGYSVSREKKERFSLILESASTNQTSMYLCASSPRLAYEQYFGPGTRLTVT.